The 15 T cell receptor beta chains below come from one sample, sequenced in a study of metastatic and nonmetastatic thyroid tumors. No patient received treatment before thyroid surgery. TCRdb re-called the PCR reads via MiXCR. The data contain approximately 41,000 clones, 25% to 30% of them singletons. What was sequenced was blood. The receptor source for this set is a male donor with papillary thyroid cancer or a benign thyroid nodule (not recorded which). Some clones in this sample may be carry-over from other donors' samples.

This clone appeared many times. V gene TRBV7-8 combines with J gene TRBJ2-7, with a weak D call TRBD2 (7 bases). The ends were cut back, 1 base at V and 0 bases at J, with 10 bases in the middle. Germline CDR1 reads SGHVS; CDR2 reads FQNEAQ. This CDR3 spans 15 amino acids. The CDR3 coding sequence is TGTGCCAGCAGCTTAGGAGGGGGGGGCTCCTACGAGCAGTACTTC. Translation gives CASSLGGGGSYEQYF.

This clone showed up many times. This rearrangement joins TRBV18 to TRBJ2-7, with TRBD2 matching over 9 bases. Germline loops: CDR1 KGHSH, CDR2 LQKENI. With V trimmed by 0 bases and J by 6 bases, 9 bases remained unmatched. The CDR3 length is 16 residues. CDR3 amino acids: CASSPPGGRAGVEQYF. CDR3 bases: TGTGCCAGCTCACCACCCGGCGGGAGGGCCGGGGTCGAGCAGTACTTC.

This clone came up many times. The rearrangement joins TRBV7-9 to TRBJ1-2; a weak D match, TRBD1 (6 bases). The CDR3 spans 14 residues. V shed 1 base and J shed 4 bases, with 10 bases lying between them. The V gene's germline CDR1 is SEHNR and CDR2 FQNEAQ (reference sequence). CDR3 nucleotides: TGTGCCAGCAGCTTAGTCGGGGACACCTATGGCTACACCTTC. Translating it yields CASSLVGDTYGYTF.

This clone was counted at least ten times. The V call is TRBV5-1, the J call TRBJ2-1, with 8 bases matching TRBD2. Germline V lookup: CDR1 SGHRS, CDR2 YFSETQ. Unmatched junction bases numbered 4, after V lost 5 bases and J lost 3 bases. The CDR3 length is 14 residues. DNA for the CDR3: TGCGCCAGCAGGAGCGGGAGTAGCTACAATGAGCAGTTCTTC. It yields the protein CASRSGSSYNEQFF.

About this clone itself: Germline is not matched at one junction end, which may reflect a read error. J is TRBJ1-3 and V is TRBV11-1; D is uncertain. Looked up from germline, CDR1 is SGHAT and CDR2 is FQDESV (reference sequence). The CDR3 length is 16 residues. The CDR3 coding sequence is TGTGCCACCCCACCCCCCAGTCACGACTCTGGCAACACCATATATTTT. Translating gives CATPPPSHDSGNTIYF.

This clone was counted ten times or more. The chain employs TRBV7-6 and TRBJ1-1; D remains unclear. Germline V gene data show CDR1 as SGHVS and CDR2 as FNYEAQ. This CDR3 spans 13 amino acids. The V gene lost 5 bases and the J gene lost 3 bases, with 10 bases spanning the gap. The DNA of the CDR3 is TGTGCCAGCAGCACACAGACCGACACTGAAGCTTTCTTT. The encoded protein is CASSTQTDTEAFF.

This clone was seen at least ten times. The V gene is TRBV3-1, the J gene TRBJ2-7; TRBD2 matches 14 bases. There are 17 residues in the CDR3. Germline CDR1 and CDR2: LGHDT and YNNKEL (reference sequence). Losses at the gene ends were 1 base for V and 8 bases for J; bases not matched to a gene: 10. The CDR3 DNA reads as TGTGCCAGCAGCCAAGCGTCGGGACTAGCGGGAGACAAGCAGCAGTACTTC. This gives the protein CASSQASGLAGDKQQYF.

At least ten counts were recorded for this clone. The chain couples TRBV5-4 to TRBJ2-3; 8 nucleotides agree with TRBD2. The CDR3 is 16 amino acids. Germline values: CDR1 SGHNT, CDR2 YYREEE (reference sequence). V lost 3 bases to trimming and J lost 6 bases; unmatched junction nucleotides: 12. CDR3: CASSSGGPGISDTQYF. DNA of the CDR3: TGTGCCAGCAGCTCGGGGGGGCCTGGCATATCGGATACGCAGTATTTT.

A few counts support this clone. In DNA form, the CDR3 reads TGTGCCAGCAGTGATGGGCGAGGGGTGGAAAAACTGTTTTTT. It is translated as CASSDGRGVEKLFF. V usage is TRBV6-1 and J usage is TRBJ1-4; TRBD1 might be the D (5 bases). The CDR3 length is 14 residues. Trimming left V 3 bases short and J 8 bases short, with 13 bases between. The germline V gene encodes CDR1 MNHNS and CDR2 SASEGT.

This clone was seen a few times. The chain joins TRBV6-1 to TRBJ2-3; weak D call: TRBD1 (6 bases). Between the trimmed V and J ends, which lost 8 bases and 15 bases, there was a span of 27 bases. CDR1 and CDR2 from the germline V gene are MNHNS and SASEGT. The CDR3 has 14 residues. The CDR3 coding sequence is TGTGCCAGCGCAGGGCTAGGGGACACAGATACTCATTATTTT. Its protein product is CASAGLGDTDTHYF.

This clone has ten or more counts. The V call is TRBV2, the J call TRBJ1-1, with a possible D match to TRBD1 (5 bases). The CDR3 contains 14 residues. From germline, CDR1 is SNHLY and CDR2 FYNNEI. V was cut by 10 bases and J by 6 bases, with 21 bases left in between. Written as DNA, the CDR3 is TGTGCCACCGAGGGCCCCCCCCGAGGGGCTGAAGCTTTCTTT. Amino acids: CATEGPPRGAEAFF.

The rearrangement joins TRBV12-3 or TRBV12-4 to TRBJ1-1; no clear D. This CDR3 contains 14 residues. V shed 4 bases and J shed 12 bases, with 21 bases lying between them. CDR3 sequence reads: CASSSPGQRDEPFF. CDR3 in DNA: TGTGCCAGCAGTTCCCCGGGTCAGAGAGATGAGCCTTTCTTT.

The chain recombines TRBV11-1 with TRBJ1-2; 12 bases line up with TRBD1. With V trimmed by 4 bases and J by 14 bases, 8 bases remained unmatched. Germline assignment: CDR1 SGHAT and CDR2 FQDESV (reference sequence). The CDR3 spans 13 residues. The CDR3 protein is CASSYRDRGQRTF. DNA for the CDR3: TGTGCCAGCAGCTACCGGGACAGGGGGCAAAGGACCTTC.

The chain uses TRBV5-1 and TRBJ2-6; TRBD1 matches at 11 bases. Per the germline V gene, CDR1 is SGHRS and CDR2 is YFSETQ. CDR3 length: 18 residues. J lost 0 bases, V lost 3 bases, and 5 bases had no gene match. The CDR3 bases are TGCGCCAGCAGCTGGGACAGGGGGATGGGCTCTGGGGCCAACGTCCTGACTTTC. Residues: CASSWDRGMGSGANVLTF.

The V call is TRBV11-3, the J call TRBJ2-1; D is unclear. Germline V gene sequence: CDR1 SGHNT, CDR2 YENEEA. This CDR3 is 12 amino acids long. V was cut by 7 bases and J by 9 bases, with 13 bases left in between. The DNA for the CDR3 is TGTGCCAGCACCTTCCGTTCAGGTGAGCAGTTCTTC. Translation: CASTFRSGEQFF.